This T cell receptor beta chain was observed in a study of T cells in Graves' hyperthyroidism and ophthalmopathy. Germline assignment: CDR1 SGHRS and CDR2 YFSETQ. The CDR3 consists of 17 residues. V dropped 2 bases and J dropped 3; count of bases not matched to a gene: 10. RNA transcripts yielded amplified TCR beta CDR3 regions. The HTBI primer set was used in a first-round RT-PCR of the TCR CDR3. TCRdb re-called the multiplex PCR reads with MiXCR, one entry per CDR3 protein. The top ten clones hold more than 60% of a sample with around 400,000 distinct CDR3 sequences, approximately 25% of them seen once. Those patients with uncontrolled infection, other autoimmune disease, pregnancy or lactation were excluded. General study points: Most thyroid clonotypes that were expanded above 0.001 also turned up in blood. A model using 13 V-J features told ophthalmopathy apart from stable hyperthyroidism.

Worth noting for this clonotype: Its antigen remains unidentified.

The genes are TRBV5-1 and TRBJ2-7; 11 bases fit TRBD2. What was sequenced was blood. The receptor's source is a man between 45 and 60 years old with Graves' hyperthyroidism. Here the CDR3 DNA reads TGCGCCAGCAGCTTCATCAGGGGGACTAGCGGTTTCTACGAGCAGTACTTC. As protein: CASSFIRGTSGFYEQYF.